The T cell receptor beta chain described here comes from a study of blood T cell repertoires in COVID-19. Study background: From T cells, B-cell-depleted T cells, or PBMCs came the material, which was cDNA or gDNA.

In the source study's methods: Amplification of reference gene primers provided the estimated nucleated cell counts. Method: immunoSEQ multiplex PCR; TCRdb's copy keeps in-frame clones and lacks some. V, J and clone size were drawn from that table, and D and trimming were deduced from the DNA. The profile covers roughly 130,000 clones, with about 79% appearing a single time and around 2.7% taken by the ten largest. The CDR3 runs to 16 residues. Germline V lookup: CDR1 LNHDA, CDR2 SQIVND (reference sequence). The V end was cut by 4 bases, the J end by 0 bases, with 12 bases between. Sequences were obtained from peripheral blood. The receptor was derived from an elderly woman with acute or convalescent COVID-19. The gene calls are TRBV19 and TRBJ2-2, with D possibly being TRBD1 (5 bases). CDR3 nucleotides: TGTGCCAGTAGTAAAGGGGTTACTGCGAACACCGGGGAGCTGTTTTTT. Amino acids: CASSKGVTANTGELFF.